This T cell receptor beta chain was captured in a study of blood T cell repertoires in COVID-19. Study as a whole: Sites across the United States, Italy and Spain contributed samples from acute and convalescent COVID-19.

TCRdb's copy holds only in-frame clones and misses some; the assay was immunoSEQ multiplex PCR. The sample yields fewer than 15,000 clones, approximately 92% seen once. The sequenced sample consisted of peripheral blood. The TCR was taken from a human donor with active COVID-19. The donor label of this sample is uncertain.

The CDR3 region is CASSKQGNSGGRTDTQYF. The CDR3 DNA is TGTGCCAGTAGTAAGCAGGGGAATAGCGGGGGCCGCACAGATACGCAGTATTTT. V and J are TRBV19 and TRBJ2-3, with TRBD2 matching over 9 bases. Looked up from germline, CDR1 is LNHDA and CDR2 is SQIVND (reference sequence). The CDR3 sequence is 18 residues long. V dropped 4 bases and J dropped 1; count of bases not matched to a gene: 12.